This is a list of T cell receptor beta chains from one sample in a study of blood T cells in healthy people across ages. TCRdb re-analysed the 5' RACE reads in MiXCR, keeping a single row per CDR3 protein. The sample shows approximately 350,000 distinct CDR3 sequences, 45% to 65% of them seen only once. Sequenced input: blood. The receptors originated from a man aged 60 to 69 in good health. Each CDR3 is given with its conserved first and last residue. Each record gives: J gene, V gene, clone size, D gene, CDR3 protein, CDR3 DNA. A D gene is named only where the DNA matches it firmly. Only part of the rows carry a size: once, few, many, or a class if the clone is expanded.

TRBJ2-3 | TRBV7-2 | many | NA | CASSLVGTDTQYF | TGTGCCAGCAGCTTAGTCGGCACAGATACGCAGTATTTT
TRBJ2-3 | TRBV29-1 | NA | NA | CSVVYGPSPDTQYF | TGCAGCGTTGTCTACGGCCCGTCCCCAGATACGCAGTATTTT
TRBJ2-5 | TRBV6-6 | once | NA | CASNPRGGLETQYF | TGTGCCAGCAACCCCCGAGGGGGGTTGGAGACCCAGTACTTC
TRBJ2-1 | TRBV6-6 | NA | NA | CASSYFYEQFF | TGTGCCAGCAGTTACTTCTATGAGCAGTTCTTC
TRBJ2-7 | TRBV5-1 | few | TRBD2 | CASSSSLAGDEQYF | TGCGCCAGCAGCTCCTCACTAGCGGGAGACGAGCAGTACTTC
TRBJ2-3 | TRBV7-3 | few | NA | CASSLGLPGADTQYF | TGTGCCAGCAGCTTAGGCCTGCCAGGCGCAGATACGCAGTATTTT
TRBJ2-1 | TRBV6-2/TRBV6-3 | NA | NA | CASSYSLGRSSYNEQFF | TGTGCCAGCAGTTACTCACTTGGACGGAGCTCCTACAATGAGCAGTTCTTC
TRBJ1-2 | TRBV11-2 | NA | NA | CASSLQTVNYGYTF | TGTGCCAGCAGCTTACAGACAGTTAACTATGGCTACACCTTC
TRBJ1-2 | TRBV4-2 | NA | TRBD1 | CASSQPGGDGYTF | TGTGCCAGCAGCCAGCCAGGGGGGGATGGCTACACCTTC
TRBJ2-7 | TRBV7-6 | many | NA | CASSGITGKRPYEQYF | TGTGCCAGCAGCGGGATCACAGGGAAGAGGCCCTACGAGCAGTACTTC
TRBJ2-1 | TRBV21-1 | NA | NA | CASSKKGGQEGFNPSSYNEQFF | TGTGCCAGCAGCAAAAAAGGAGGGCAGGAGGGCTTCAACCCCAGCTCCTACAATGAGCAGTTCTTC
TRBJ1-2 | TRBV27 | NA | TRBD1 | CASSPGQAFDGYTF | TGTGCCAGCAGCCCGGGACAGGCTTTTGATGGCTACACCTTC
TRBJ2-1 | TRBV20-1 | NA | NA | CSATARDNEQFF | TGCAGTGCTACCGCTAGGGACAATGAGCAGTTCTTC
TRBJ2-7 | TRBV4-1 | many | NA | CASSRGQLVHEQYF | TGCGCCAGCAGCCGCGGACAACTCGTCCACGAGCAGTACTTC
TRBJ2-7 | TRBV6-1 | NA | TRBD2 | CASSPQLAGGPPGYEQYF | TGTGCCAGCAGTCCTCAACTAGCGGGAGGGCCGCCAGGCTACGAGCAGTACTTC
TRBJ2-5 | TRBV6-6 | NA | NA | CASSLPRSGGRETQYF | TGTGCCAGCAGCCTCCCGCGATCGGGGGGCAGGGAGACCCAGTACTTC
TRBJ1-2 | TRBV28 | NA | NA | CASSFIGRADGYTF | TGTGCCAGCAGTTTTATTGGCAGGGCGGATGGCTACACCTTC
TRBJ1-6 | TRBV7-9 | few | TRBD1 | CASSLAGQGGSPLHF | TGTGCCAGCAGCTTAGCAGGACAGGGAGGTTCACCCCTCCACTTT
TRBJ2-1 | TRBV18 | NA | TRBD2 | CASSPRREGSDEQFF | TGTGCCAGCTCACCAAGGCGGGAGGGGAGCGATGAGCAGTTCTTC
TRBJ2-3 | TRBV18 | NA | NA | CASSPRHTTDTQYF | TGTGCCAGCTCACCACGCCATACCACAGATACGCAGTATTTT
TRBJ1-2 | TRBV7-9 | NA | NA | CASSLAQFLYGYTF | TGTGCCAGCAGCTTAGCACAATTTTTGTATGGCTACACCTTC
TRBJ2-7 | TRBV29-1 | NA | NA | CSVEDHSYEQYF | TGCAGCGTTGAAGATCACAGCTACGAGCAGTACTTC
TRBJ2-5 | TRBV20-1 | NA | TRBD1 | CSARTGTGGGNEQYF | TGCAGTGCTAGGACCGGGACAGGGGGCGGAAATGAGCAGTACTTC
TRBJ2-3 | TRBV9 | NA | TRBD2 | CASSVAGGDDTQYF | TGTGCCAGCAGCGTAGCCGGGGGGGACGATACGCAGTATTTT
TRBJ2-7 | TRBV7-2 | NA | TRBD1 | CASSTGTGKEQYF | TGTGCCAGCAGCACAGGGACAGGGAAGGAGCAGTACTTC
TRBJ2-2 | TRBV20-1 | NA | TRBD1 | CSARGTGDTGELFF | TGCAGTGCTAGAGGGACAGGGGACACCGGGGAGCTGTTTTTT
TRBJ2-3 | TRBV4-2 | NA | TRBD2 | CASSARGLAGGAADTQYF | TGTGCCAGCAGCGCGCGTGGACTAGCGGGGGGGGCAGCAGATACGCAGTATTTT
TRBJ2-3 | TRBV20-1 | few | TRBD2 | CSARPGLAGTSTDTQYF | TGCAGTGCTCGCCCGGGACTAGCGGGAACTAGCACAGATACGCAGTATTTT
TRBJ2-7 | TRBV4-1 | NA | NA | CASSQETPYEQYF | TGCGCCAGCAGCCAAGAAACCCCCTACGAGCAGTACTTC
TRBJ2-3 | TRBV20-1 | NA | TRBD2 | CSARVVGLAGCTDTQYF | TGCAGTGCTAGAGTGGTGGGCCTAGCGGGATGCACAGATACGCAGTATTTT
TRBJ1-6 | TRBV11-2 | few | TRBD1 | CASTRTGSNSPLHF | TGTGCCAGCACCCGGACAGGGTCTAATTCACCCCTCCACTTT
TRBJ2-3 | TRBV29-1 | NA | NA | CSVLSAPSTDTQYF | TGCAGCGTACTAAGCGCCCCTAGCACAGATACGCAGTATTTT
TRBJ1-2 | TRBV29-1 | once | TRBD1 | CSVDLPGGRNYGYTF | TGCAGCGTTGACTTACCAGGGGGCCGGAACTATGGCTACACCTTC
TRBJ2-3 | TRBV7-2 | NA | TRBD2 | CASSLATSPSTDTQYF | TGTGCCAGCAGCTTAGCGACTAGCCCGAGCACAGATACGCAGTATTTT
TRBJ2-5 | TRBV7-9 | NA | NA | CASSLGGRKETQYF | TGTGCCAGCAGCTTAGGGGGCAGAAAAGAGACCCAGTACTTC
TRBJ1-2 | TRBV27 | NA | NA | CASSGGINYGYTF | TGTGCCAGCAGTGGCGGGATTAACTATGGCTACACCTTC
TRBJ2-7 | TRBV4-2 | NA | TRBD2 | CASSQVLGTKHEQYF | TGTGCCAGCAGCCAAGTGTTGGGGACTAAGCACGAGCAGTACTTC
TRBJ2-7 | TRBV5-1 | NA | NA | CASSLEVDHEQYF | TGCGCCAGCAGCTTGGAAGTGGACCACGAGCAGTACTTC
TRBJ2-7 | TRBV27 | once | NA | CASSLSGAGLDEQYF | TGTGCCAGCAGTTTATCAGGGGCAGGGCTGGACGAGCAGTACTTC
TRBJ2-7 | TRBV20-1 | NA | TRBD1 | CSARVPTGGPYEQYF | TGCAGTGCTAGAGTTCCAACAGGGGGTCCCTACGAGCAGTACTTC
TRBJ1-2 | TRBV30 | once | NA | CAWSDSGGGSYGYTF | TGTGCCTGGAGTGATTCAGGCGGGGGTAGCTATGGCTACACCTTC
TRBJ2-7 | TRBV20-1 | NA | NA | CSARGGQTHEQYF | TGCAGTGCTAGGGGGGGACAGACCCACGAGCAGTACTTC
TRBJ1-2 | TRBV30 | NA | TRBD1 | CAWEDRGNYGYTF | TGTGCCTGGGAGGACAGGGGGAACTATGGCTACACCTTC
TRBJ2-7 | TRBV15 | many | NA | CATGDGDSYEQYF | TGTGCCACCGGCGACGGAGATTCCTACGAGCAGTACTTC
TRBJ1-5 | TRBV20-1 | NA | NA | CSATPAGNQPQHF | TGCAGTGCTACCCCGGCGGGCAATCAGCCCCAGCATTTT
TRBJ2-1 | TRBV29-1 | NA | TRBD2 | CSVGSAGGPSEQFF | TGCAGCGTTGGTTCGGCGGGAGGGCCCAGTGAGCAGTTCTTC
TRBJ2-3 | TRBV24-1 | NA | TRBD1 | CATRDRSTDTQYF | TGTGCCACCCGGGACAGAAGCACAGATACGCAGTATTTT
TRBJ1-1 | TRBV29-1 | NA | NA | CSFRPAPGTEAFF | TGCAGCTTCCGACCGGCCCCGGGCACTGAAGCTTTCTTT
TRBJ2-1 | TRBV7-2 | NA | TRBD1 | CASSLDTGAYNEQFF | TGTGCCAGCAGCTTAGACACAGGGGCCTACAATGAGCAGTTCTTC
TRBJ2-1 | TRBV6-5 | NA | TRBD1 | CASSSGQGRYQANEQFF | TGTGCCAGCAGTTCTGGACAGGGAAGGTACCAAGCGAATGAGCAGTTCTTC
TRBJ2-7 | TRBV2 | many | TRBD2 | CASRGGVHGDEQYF | TGTGCCAGCAGGGGGGGGGTTCATGGCGACGAGCAGTACTTC
TRBJ2-3 | TRBV5-5 | NA | NA | CASSLINQDNTDTQYF | TGTGCCAGCAGCTTGATAAATCAGGACAACACAGATACGCAGTATTTT
TRBJ2-5 | TRBV2 | NA | NA | CASSVQLQGTQYF | TGTGCCAGCAGTGTGCAGCTTCAGGGGACCCAGTACTTC
TRBJ1-6 | TRBV2 | NA | NA | CASRHYEGPLHF | TGTGCCAGCAGGCATTATGAGGGACCCCTCCACTTT
TRBJ2-5 | TRBV7-3 | NA | NA | CASSLSGDNEQYF | TGTGCCAGCAGCTTAAGTGGTGACAATGAGCAGTACTTC